One and the same sample provided the 25 T cell receptor beta chains below, sequenced in a study of T cell repertoires in cytomegalovirus infection. One entry per CDR3 protein, called by TCRdb with MiXCR from the reads. The profile shows about 470,000 distinct CDR3 sequences, about two fifths of them singletons. These receptors have no known antigen. Material: cultured PBMCs, obtained from culture after CMV antigen stimulation. The receptors stem from a human donor in good health (CMV status not recorded). Some clones in this sample may be carry-over from other donors' samples.

This rearrangement joins TRBV15 to TRBJ2-3; TRBD2 is a possible D gene (5 bases). The germline V gene has CDR1 LNHNV and CDR2 YYDKDF (reference sequence). This CDR3 is 16 amino acids long. With 5 bases removed from V and 0 bases from J, the gap between germline ends came to 15 bases. This CDR3 is CATSGEGRASTDTQYF. CDR3 nucleotide sequence: TGTGCCACCAGCGGGGAAGGGCGGGCCAGCACAGATACGCAGTATTTT.

The chain is built from TRBV15 and TRBJ2-3; TRBD2 agrees at 9 bases. The germline gives CDR1 LNHNV, CDR2 YYDKDF (reference sequence). The V and J ends lost 1 base and 4 bases, in that order; junction bases with no gene match: 6. CDR3 length: 16 residues. CDR3 amino acids: CATSRALAGAADTQYF. CDR3 DNA: TGTGCCACCAGCAGAGCTTTAGCGGGGGCGGCAGATACGCAGTATTTT.

The sample holds a few counts of this clonotype. The chain carries TRBV7-9 and TRBJ1-1; D is uncertain. Germline loops: CDR1 SEHNR, CDR2 FQNEAQ (reference sequence). Trimming pared 8 bases from V and 5 bases from J, leaving 15 bases between. The length of the CDR3 is 13 residues. Here the CDR3 DNA reads TGTGCCAGCTTTGAGGCCTGGGGAACTGAAGCTTTCTTT. This gives the protein CASFEAWGTEAFF.

V and J are TRBV27 and TRBJ2-7, with 7 bases fitting TRBD2. Germline V gene data show CDR1 as MNHEY and CDR2 as SMNVEV (reference sequence). V shed 3 bases, J shed 3 bases, and the junction held 14 bases outside the gene matches. The CDR3 runs 17 residues. The chain's CDR3 is CASSFRYMAGDSYEQYF. The CDR3 bases are TGTGCCAGCAGTTTTCGGTACATGGCGGGAGATAGCTACGAGCAGTACTTC.

The chain has TRBV10-3 and TRBJ2-7; D may match TRBD1 or TRBD2 (7 bases each). V lost 10 bases to trimming and J lost 0 bases, with 10 bases between them. The CDR3 sequence is 12 residues long. CDR1 is ENHRY, CDR2 SYGVKD, per germline. As DNA, the CDR3 is TGTGCCACAGGGGGGGGCTCCTACGAGCAGTACTTC. Translated: CATGGGSYEQYF.

This clonotype was seen more than once but under ten times. The CDR3 reads CASSLDGVYWDEQYF. The DNA of the CDR3 is TGTGCCAGCAGCTTAGACGGGGTCTACTGGGACGAGCAGTACTTC. The chain couples TRBV7-9 to TRBJ2-7, with D perhaps TRBD2 (5 bases). The CDR3 is made up of 15 amino acids. Germline V gene lookup returns CDR1 SEHNR and CDR2 FQNEAQ (reference sequence). The germline V and J ends were trimmed by 1 base and 5 bases, with 15 bases remaining between them.

DNA of the CDR3: TGCAGTGCTAGTGGTCTAGCGGACAATGAGCAGTTCTTC. It specifies CSASGLADNEQFF. The V call is TRBV20-1, the J call TRBJ2-1; 7 bases are shared with TRBD2. CDR1 is DFQATT, CDR2 SNEGSKA, per germline (reference sequence). Losses at the gene ends were 3 bases for V and 5 bases for J; bases not matched to a gene: 4. The CDR3 has 13 amino acids.

This chain uses TRBV19 with TRBJ2-1; 8 bases line up with TRBD2. Germline CDR1 LNHDA, CDR2 SQIVND (reference sequence). The J segment lost 4 bases and the V segment lost 4 bases, leaving 9 bases of the junction unmatched. CDR3 length: 16 amino acids. CDR3 nucleotides: TGTGCCAGTAGTAGCCGGCGGGGGGTTGGGTACAATGAGCAGTTCTTC. This translates into CASSSRRGVGYNEQFF.

This clonotype was counted ten times or more. The germline gene is not matched at one end of the junction; a read error may be the cause. The rearrangement uses TRBV7-8 and TRBJ1-5, with 7 bases aligning to TRBD1. Germline V gene sequence: CDR1 SGHVS, CDR2 FQNEAQ. This CDR3 region has 13 residues. The CDR3 DNA is TGTGCCAGCAGTTTAGACAGGGCTCAGCCCCAGCATTTT. This translates into CASSLDRAQPQHF.

This clonotype occurred many times. This rearrangement joins TRBV7-8 to TRBJ2-7; D is unclear. The CDR3 runs 15 residues. The V and J ends lost 1 base and 2 bases respectively, with 12 bases between them. CDR1 is SGHVS and CDR2 is FQNEAQ in the germline V gene. CDR3 sequence (DNA): TGTGCCAGCAGCTTAGGCCGGGCACCCACCTACGAGCAGTACTTC. This translates into CASSLGRAPTYEQYF.

In this sample, this clonotype turned up a few times. This chain links TRBV7-2 with TRBJ2-7; 13 bases agree with TRBD2. Trimming took 4 bases from V and 0 from J; bases not matched to a gene: 3. This CDR3 contains 16 residues. Germline V CDR1 and CDR2: SGHTA, FQGNSA. The CDR3: CASSSRTSGGSYEQYF. The CDR3, as DNA: TGTGCCAGCAGCTCACGGACTAGCGGGGGCTCCTACGAGCAGTACTTC.

The chain is built from TRBV7-2 and TRBJ2-5, with D possibly matching TRBD1 (5 bases). The CDR3 spans 15 residues. V was shortened by 2 bases and J by 3 bases, with 13 bases between the two germline ends. Germline CDR1 reads SGHTA; CDR2 reads FQGNSA. CDR3 amino acids: CASSLLGPVEETQYF. CDR3 nucleotide sequence: TGTGCCAGCAGCTTACTGGGGCCTGTGGAAGAGACCCAGTACTTC.

The sample holds a few counts of this clonotype. The chain employs TRBV27 and TRBJ1-2; TRBD1 is a possible D gene (5 bases). The CDR3 length is 14 residues. CDR1 is MNHEY and CDR2 is SMNVEV in the germline V gene (reference sequence). V dropped 5 bases and J dropped 3 bases, with 13 bases sitting between them. CDR3 residues: CASSPAGGDYGYTF. For the CDR3, the DNA is TGTGCCAGCAGTCCCGCGGGAGGGGACTATGGCTACACCTTC.

V usage is TRBV12-3 or TRBV12-4 and J usage is TRBJ1-1; 9 positions match TRBD1. The CDR3 is 16 amino acids. V shed 5 bases and J 6 bases; nucleotides not matched to a gene: 13. The DNA for the CDR3 is TGTGCCAGCAGTCCCGGGACAGGGAAATTGGCTCCTGAAGCTTTCTTT. It specifies CASSPGTGKLAPEAFF.

This clonotype came up a few times. The V and J genes are TRBV11-2 and TRBJ2-3; D tentatively reads TRBD1 or TRBD2 (6 bases each). Germline CDR1 reads SGHAT; CDR2 reads FQNNGV. Trimming cost V 5 bases and J 1 base, with 19 bases left between them. This CDR3 spans 17 amino acids. The CDR3 sequence is CASSGEKGGSGTDTQYF. CDR3 coding DNA: TGTGCCAGCAGCGGCGAGAAAGGGGGGAGCGGCACAGATACGCAGTATTTT.

This clonotype occurred a few times. This rearrangement joins TRBV12-3 or TRBV12-4 to TRBJ2-7; TRBD2 is a possible D gene (5 bases). The V and J ends lost 6 bases and 6 bases respectively, with 18 bases between them. CDR3 length: 14 residues. The CDR3 loop reads CASSPTATGTEQYF. The CDR3 DNA is TGTGCCAGCAGCCCTACCGCGACGGGAACCGAGCAGTACTTC.

This chain joins TRBV20-1 and TRBJ2-5, with 9 bases identical to TRBD1. This CDR3 is 13 amino acids long. V lost 7 bases, J lost 5 bases, and 8 bases stayed unmatched. Germline assignment: CDR1 DFQATT and CDR2 SNEGSKA (reference sequence). CDR3 DNA: TGCAGTGTTGAGGGGACAGGGTTCGAGACCCAGTACTTC. Protein product: CSVEGTGFETQYF.

The chain is built from TRBV18 and TRBJ1-1; no clear D gene. Germline V gives CDR1 KGHSH, CDR2 LQKENI. This CDR3 is 13 amino acids long. The V end lost 6 bases, the J end lost 4 bases, and 12 bases lay between the germline ends. This chain's CDR3 is CASSRAAGTEAFF. The DNA of the CDR3 is TGTGCCAGCTCCCGGGCGGCCGGCACTGAAGCTTTCTTT.

The chain employs TRBV4-1 and TRBJ1-1; weak D call: TRBD1 (5 bases). V lost 1 base, J lost 2 bases, and 11 bases lay in between. Looked up from germline, CDR1 is MGHRA and CDR2 is YSYEKL. This CDR3 spans 15 amino acids. The CDR3 is CASSQVPRGNTEAFF. In DNA, the CDR3 is TGCGCCAGCAGCCAAGTTCCAAGGGGTAACACTGAAGCTTTCTTT.

The table lists this clonotype with a few counts. This chain uses TRBV6-6 with TRBJ1-6, with D perhaps TRBD1 (6 bases). The germline gives CDR1 MNHNY, CDR2 SVGAGI (reference sequence). V shed 4 bases and J shed 13 bases, with 23 bases lying between them. This CDR3 region has 16 residues. CDR3 protein: CASSWGHREFATPLHF. The CDR3 nucleotides read TGTGCCAGCAGTTGGGGGCACAGGGAGTTCGCGACCCCCCTCCACTTT.

This clonotype was seen more than once but under ten times. The V and J genes are TRBV6-1 and TRBJ2-3; 7 nucleotides align to TRBD2. The CDR3 spans 17 residues. The V and J ends lost 2 bases and 2 bases, in that order; junction bases with no gene match: 10. Germline V gene data show CDR1 as MNHNS and CDR2 as SASEGT. The CDR3 spells CASSERFRGLYTDTQYF. The CDR3 bases are TGTGCCAGCAGTGAACGGTTTCGGGGACTATACACAGATACGCAGTATTTT.

The chain has TRBV7-9 and TRBJ2-4; 11 positions match TRBD2. CDR1 is SEHNR and CDR2 is FQNEAQ in the germline V gene (reference sequence). This CDR3 comprises 17 residues. With 5 bases clipped from V and 3 bases from J, the junction kept 9 bases outside the gene matches. Written as DNA, the CDR3 is TGTGCCAGCAGCCCCTTAGCGGGAGGGCCTGTCAAAAACATTCAGTACTTC. Translated, it gives CASSPLAGGPVKNIQYF.

V and J are TRBV27 and TRBJ1-2, with a weak D call TRBD1 (5 bases). The CDR3 is 14 residues long. The germline CDR1 and CDR2 sequences are MNHEY and SMNVEV (reference sequence). The V and J ends lost 6 bases and 7 bases respectively, with 18 bases between them. The CDR3, as DNA: TGTGCCAGCAGCACCGCCGGGGGAAAGATTGGCTACACCTTC. Its translation: CASSTAGGKIGYTF.

This clonotype was counted only a few times. The chain employs TRBV19 and TRBJ1-5, with D unclear. V lost 3 bases and J 9 bases, leaving 12 bases between the germline ends. This CDR3 is built from 13 residues. Germline V gives CDR1 LNHDA, CDR2 SQIVND (reference sequence). CDR3 residues: CASSIMGGGPQHF. CDR3 nucleotides: TGTGCCAGTAGTATTATGGGTGGAGGGCCCCAGCATTTT.

The gene calls are TRBV3-1 and TRBJ2-7, with unresolved D. V was shortened by 0 bases and J by 0 bases, with 9 bases between the two germline ends. Germline lookup yields CDR1 LGHDT and CDR2 YNNKEL (reference sequence). The CDR3 covers 15 residues. CDR3 in DNA: TGTGCCAGCAGCCAAGATACCAAGTACTCCTACGAGCAGTACTTC. Translation gives CASSQDTKYSYEQYF.